The sequence of this T cell receptor (beta chain) was determined in a study of cytomegalovirus exposure and HLA in healthy donors. Researchers ran the PCR with 60 Vbeta and 13 Jbeta primers. Sequenced by immunoSEQ multiplex PCR; TCRdb stores in-frame clones only, minus some. The sample carries about 190,000 clones, about 83% recorded once. Comment on this clone: The target antigen is unknown.

Study-level points and caveats: The study assumed roughly uniform donor sequencing depth for presence/absence analyses. In an earlier analysis, in several hundred donors, most V segments appeared productive either ~87% or ~30% of the time.

Germline V gene sequence: CDR1 MNHEY, CDR2 SVGAGI. The CDR3 consists of 13 residues. Trimming removed 5 bases from V and 8 bases from J, with 15 bases in between. The receptor was derived from a woman in her forties or fifties in good health and CMV-seropositive. Sequenced: PBMCs. The rearrangement links TRBV6-5 to TRBJ1-2; D gene unclear. This chain's CDR3 is CASSRGANKGYTF. CDR3 nucleotide sequence: TGTGCCAGCAGTAGAGGAGCAAACAAAGGCTACACCTTC.